Given below is one T cell receptor (beta chain) in context. Assay: immunoSEQ multiplex PCR; the TCRdb copy retains only in-frame clones and omits some. There are around 290,000 clones in the sample; approximately 86% occur only once, and over 2.5% lies in the top ten. CDR3 length: 16 residues. V was clipped by 4 bases and J by 1 base; unmatched bases: 5. Germline loops: CDR1 LNHDA, CDR2 SQIVND (reference sequence). This sample is part of a study of blood T cell repertoires in COVID-19. Study-level information: In each case, the material was cDNA or gDNA derived from T cells, B-cell-depleted T cells, or PBMCs.

Residents of approximately 25 US areas, aged roughly 18 to 89 years, made up the participants. The sequence derives from a woman younger than 30 who had recovered from COVID-19. V is TRBV19 and J is TRBJ2-3; TRBD2 aligns across 10 bases. Input material: PBMCs or T cells enriched from blood (not recorded which). As DNA, the CDR3 is TGTGCCAGTAGTAGCCGGCTAGCGGGGGGCACAGATACGCAGTATTTT. It is translated as CASSSRLAGGTDTQYF.